The source of this T cell receptor beta chain is a study of cytomegalovirus exposure and HLA in healthy donors. General study points: In a later analysis, TCR beta V- and J-gene trimming was associated with a missense DCLRE1C variant. HLA-A and HLA-B allele assignments for most subjects were reportedly predicted accurately using TCR beta sequences. Sequencing likely generated an artifact that appeared as a cluster of highly shared sequence variants.

Each donor's status was that of a healthy bone marrow donor. Primers: 60 Vbeta forward and 13 Jbeta reverse. Some clones are missing from TCRdb's copy, which holds only in-frame ones; the method was immunoSEQ multiplex PCR. The sample records over 150,000 clones, roughly 84% being singletons. This clone was picked up one time. Its antigen is undetermined. The V gene's germline CDR1 is MDHEN and CDR2 SYDVKM. Trimming cost V 8 bases and J 4 bases; bases outside gene matches: 11. This CDR3 contains 15 residues. The sequencing input was PBMCs. This receptor was taken from a boy aged 2 to 10 in good health and CMV-seronegative. The chain links TRBV28 to TRBJ2-1; TRBD1 agrees at 7 bases. CDR3 sequence (DNA): TGTGCCAGCCGAGGGACAGCCCTTACATACAATGAGCAGTTCTTC. Encoded protein: CASRGTALTYNEQFF. The full variable domain, its missing parts supplied by reference TRBV28 and TRBJ2-1, is DVKVTQSSRYLVKRTGEKVFLECVQDMDHENMFWYRQDPGLGLRLIYFSYDVKMKEKGDIPEGYSVSREKKERFSLILESASTNQTSMYLCASRGTALTYNEQFFGPGTRLTVL.